This T cell receptor beta chain was captured in a study of CD8 T cells in ankylosing spondylitis. Overall study results and limits: Some motif variants were previously reported in reactive arthritis synovial fluid and blood. What seemed typical of ankylosing spondylitis blood was a TCR beta motif built from under 10 highly homologous variants. Disease-linked clones bore a CD8+ phenotype and were relatively rare in peripheral blood.

Using quantitative 5'-RACE with molecular barcodes, the authors made TCR beta libraries. TCRdb reprocessed the 5' RACE reads via MiXCR and lists one record per CDR3 protein. The sample includes about 220,000 distinct CDR3 sequences, about 7% of them seen just once. Trimming cost V 8 bases and J 5 bases; bases outside gene matches: 7. The CDR3 extends over 14 amino acids. CDR1 MNHNS and CDR2 SASEGT come from the germline V gene. This clonotype was seen repeatedly, ten times or more. As yet, its antigen is unknown. The genes are TRBV6-1 and TRBJ2-1; TRBD2 aligns across 9 bases. The receptor's source is a male donor with ankylosing spondylitis. Sequences were obtained from blood, either unsorted or a sorted T cell fraction (not recorded which). The CDR3 sequence is CASARLAEHNEQFF. CDR3 sequence (DNA): TGTGCCAGCGCCAGACTAGCGGAACACAATGAGCAGTTCTTC.